Following are 20 T cell receptor beta chains from one sample sequenced in a study of control samples from healthy donors and cancer patients. Here immunoSEQ multiplex PCR was the method, and the copy in TCRdb shows in-frame clones only, minus some. The data show about 180,000 clones, roughly nine tenths seen once. The sample consisted of blood. These receptors were collected from a man in his thirties or forties in good health.

A note on this clone: Other DNA variants within this sample encode the same CDR3. The rearrangement links TRBV5-4 to TRBJ2-7, with TRBD1 identical over 7 bases. The J segment lost 4 bases and the V segment lost 0 bases, leaving 4 bases of the junction unmatched. Germline values: CDR1 SGHNT, CDR2 YYREEE (reference sequence). The CDR3 is 14 residues long. CDR3 in DNA: TGTGCCAGCAGCTTGGGACAGGGTAGTTACGAGCAGTACTTC. It translates to CASSLGQGSYEQYF.

The chain employs TRBV29-1 and TRBJ2-4, with unresolved D. V was cut by 7 bases and J by 7 bases, with 14 bases left in between. CDR1 and CDR2 from the germline V gene are SQVTM and ANQGSEA. The CDR3 spans 12 residues. The CDR3 protein is CSAPGHGNIQYF. The CDR3 coding sequence is TGCAGCGCACCGGGCCACGGGAACATTCAGTACTTC.

The chain joins TRBV11-3 to TRBJ2-1, with unresolved D. Trimming shortened V by 0 bases and J by 4 bases, and 10 bases separated the two germline ends. This CDR3 is built from 15 residues. Germline V gene lookup returns CDR1 SGHNT and CDR2 YENEEA. The CDR3 bases are TGTGCCAGCAGCTTAGACGGTGGTTTGTACAATGAGCAGTTCTTC. This translates into CASSLDGGLYNEQFF.

The V call is TRBV20-1, the J call TRBJ2-5; the D call may be TRBD1 or TRBD2 (6 bases each). CDR1 and CDR2 from the germline V gene are DFQATT and SNEGSKA (reference sequence). The V and J ends lost 3 bases and 1 base respectively, with 9 bases between them. This CDR3 is 13 amino acids long. The CDR3 DNA is TGCAGTGCTAGTTCGGGGGCCCAAGAGACCCAGTACTTC. Protein product: CSASSGAQETQYF.

The rearrangement joins TRBV5-1 to TRBJ1-1; TRBD1 matches at 8 bases. J lost 5 bases, V lost 1 base, and 7 bases had no gene match. This CDR3 has 15 residues. The germline V gene encodes CDR1 SGHRS and CDR2 YFSETQ. The DNA for the CDR3 is TGCGCCAGCAGCTTGTCCCGGACAGGGTTGACTGAAGCTTTCTTT. Translation gives CASSLSRTGLTEAFF.

V and J are TRBV7-9 and TRBJ1-1; D is perhaps TRBD1 (5 bases). Trimming pared 2 bases from V and 6 bases from J, leaving 13 bases between. The germline gives CDR1 SEHNR, CDR2 FQNEAQ (reference sequence). This CDR3 has 14 residues. CDR3 amino acids: CASSLTGGDAEAFF. The DNA for the CDR3 is TGTGCCAGCAGCTTAACAGGCGGAGACGCTGAAGCTTTCTTT.

This clone was recorded a few times. V is TRBV30 and J is TRBJ2-7, with D tentatively TRBD2 (6 bases). The V end lost 1 base, the J end lost 0 bases, and 16 bases lay between the germline ends. The CDR3 runs 16 residues. CDR1 and CDR2 from the germline V gene are GTSNPN and SVGIG (reference sequence). CDR3 sequence: CAWSATFGTASYEQYF. CDR3 in DNA: TGTGCCTGGAGTGCGACGTTCGGGACTGCCTCCTACGAGCAGTACTTC.

The chain employs TRBV19 and TRBJ1-1; D is ambiguous. CDR1 is LNHDA, CDR2 SQIVND, per germline (reference sequence). This CDR3 region has 17 residues. Trimming took 2 bases from V and 0 from J, leaving 16 bases between them. DNA for the CDR3: TGTGCCAGTAGTATATTTCTGGGGTCCGCCATGAACACTGAAGCTTTCTTT. It specifies CASSIFLGSAMNTEAFF.

This clone occurred once. The CDR3 protein is CASRYRASGYTF. DNA for the CDR3: TGTGCCAGCAGGTACAGGGCATCTGGCTACACCTTC. The V gene is TRBV6-5, the J gene TRBJ1-2; weak D call: TRBD1 (6 bases). Deletions cut 6 bases from V and 7 bases from J, with 12 bases between. CDR3 size: 12 residues. Germline loops: CDR1 MNHEY, CDR2 SVGAGI.

This chain uses TRBV5-1 with TRBJ1-2; a weak D match, TRBD1 (5 bases). The germline V and J ends were trimmed by 4 bases and 4 bases, with 11 bases remaining between them. This CDR3 is built from 13 residues. Per the germline V gene, CDR1 is SGHRS and CDR2 is YFSETQ. CDR3 residues: CASSPGGTYGYTF. The CDR3 DNA sequence: TGCGCCAGCAGCCCCGGGGGGACCTATGGCTACACCTTC.

A word on this clone: Mismatch with germline at one junction end may stem from a read error. V and J are TRBV10-3 and TRBJ1-5; D call uncertain. Looked up from germline, CDR1 is ENHRY and CDR2 is SYGVKD. The CDR3 sequence is 10 residues long. CDR3 sequence (DNA): TGCTCTAATAGCAATCAGCCCCAGCATTTT. This sequence encodes CSNSNQPQHF.

This chain connects TRBV16 to TRBJ1-1; no reliable D call. CDR1 is KGHSY and CDR2 is FQNENV in the germline V gene. The length of the CDR3 is 15 residues. The V end was cut by 0 bases, the J end by 0 bases, with 8 bases between. CDR3 residues: CASSQSAVMNTEAFF. In nucleotides, the CDR3 is TGTGCCAGCAGCCAATCGGCCGTCATGAACACTGAAGCTTTCTTT.

The rearrangement uses TRBV2 and TRBJ1-4; 8 nucleotides line up with TRBD1. CDR1 is SNHLY, CDR2 FYNNEI, per germline. This CDR3 is built from 14 residues. V was clipped by 3 bases and J by 7 bases; unmatched bases: 4. The CDR3 DNA follows: TGTGCCAGCAGTGACAGGGGGCGAAGTGAAAAACTGTTTTTT. Its protein is CASSDRGRSEKLFF. Variable domain in full (rest from reference TRBV2 and TRBJ1-4): EPEVTQTPSHQVTQMGQEVILRCVPISNHLYFYWYRQILGQKVEFLVSFYNNEISEKSEIFDDQFSVERPDGSNFTLKIRSTKLEDSAMYFCASSDRGRSEKLFFGSGTQLSVL.

Notes on this clone: The sample holds other DNA sequences that translate to the same CDR3. V usage is TRBV7-9 and J usage is TRBJ1-2; no definite D call. Germline values: CDR1 SEHNR, CDR2 FQNEAQ (reference sequence). The CDR3 consists of 13 residues. The V end was cut by 0 bases, the J end by 11 bases, with 13 bases between. The chain's CDR3 is CASSLAAGEGYTF. CDR3 in DNA: TGTGCCAGCAGCTTAGCGGCAGGTGAGGGATACACCTTC. Full variable domain (missing parts from reference TRBV7-9 and TRBJ1-2): DTGVSQNPRHKITKRGQNVTFRCDPISEHNRLYWYRQTLGQGPEFLTYFQNEAQLEKSRLLSDRFSAERPKGSFSTLEIQRTEQGDSAMYLCASSLAAGEGYTFGSGTRLTVV.

The chain has TRBV20-1 and TRBJ1-6, with 7 positions matching TRBD1. With V trimmed by 3 bases and J by 2 bases, 7 bases remained unmatched. The CDR3 length is 16 residues. Germline CDR1 reads DFQATT; CDR2 reads SNEGSKA (reference sequence). This CDR3 is CSASTTGDPYNSPLHF. The CDR3 nucleotides are TGCAGTGCTAGTACCACAGGGGATCCCTATAATTCACCCCTCCACTTT.

This clone is a singleton in its sample. This sequence joins TRBV6-5 and TRBJ2-2; D ambiguous. Per germline, CDR1 MNHEY and CDR2 SVGAGI. The CDR3 consists of 15 residues. Trimming cost V 0 bases and J 2 bases, with 7 bases left between them. CDR3 coding DNA: TGTGCCAGCAGTTACTCAAACGGTAACACCGGGGAGCTGTTTTTT. It specifies CASSYSNGNTGELFF.

V usage is TRBV5-6 and J usage is TRBJ2-4; 11 bases map to TRBD1. Germline-derived CDR1 and CDR2 are SGHDT and YYEEEE. The trim removed 4 bases at V and 5 bases at J, leaving 14 bases unmatched. The CDR3 is 18 amino acids. The CDR3 reads CASSPSGTGGANENIQYF. The DNA for the CDR3 is TGTGCCAGCAGCCCATCCGGGACAGGGGGAGCAAATGAAAACATTCAGTACTTC.

This clone has just one count. This chain joins TRBV4-1 and TRBJ2-7, with D perhaps assigned TRBD1 or TRBD2 (7 bases each). This CDR3 contains 15 residues. The ends were cut back, 0 bases at V and 2 bases at J, with 11 bases in the middle. CDR1 and CDR2 (germline): MGHRA, YSYEKL. The CDR3 loop is CASSQDPGGAYEQYF. The DNA of the CDR3 is TGCGCCAGCAGCCAAGATCCAGGGGGGGCCTACGAGCAGTACTTC.

J is TRBJ2-2 and V is TRBV27; 9 bases map to TRBD1. The CDR3 is made up of 15 amino acids. Germline V gene data show CDR1 as MNHEY and CDR2 as SMNVEV (reference sequence). J lost 3 bases, V lost 5 bases, and 4 bases had no gene match. CDR3 nucleotide sequence: TGTGCCAGCAGTCTTGACAGGGGGTACACCGGGGAGCTGTTTTTT. Amino acids: CASSLDRGYTGELFF.

This chain uses TRBV7-7 with TRBJ2-3; 14 bases map to TRBD2. The junction had 8 bases not matched to a gene; V was cut back by 1 base and J by 2 bases. Looked up from germline, CDR1 is SSHAT and CDR2 is FNYEAQ (reference sequence). The CDR3 has 19 amino acids. The CDR3 protein is CASSLVVGLAGATTDTQYF. As DNA, the CDR3 is TGTGCCAGCAGCTTAGTTGTGGGACTAGCGGGGGCGACCACAGATACGCAGTATTTT. Using reference TRBV7-7 and TRBJ2-3 for the parts outside the CDR3, the full variable domain is GAGVSQSPRYKVTKRGQDVTLRCDPISSHATLYWYQQALGQGPEFLTYFNYEAQPDKSGLPSDRFSAERPEGSISTLTIQRTEQRDSAMYRCASSLVVGLAGATTDTQYFGPGTRLTVL.